This T cell receptor beta chain is from a study of OX40 agonist ivuxolimab in advanced cancers. Study results and limitations: Compared with CD4+, CD8+ T cells on average had more expanded clones. By week 6 at 0.1 to 3.0 mg/kg, blood CD4+ and CD8+ T cells had expanded clonally.

The protocol was immunoSEQ multiplex PCR, while the TCRdb copy is restricted to in-frame clones and leaves out a portion. The sample yields tens of thousands of clones, over 75% seen once. After removal of 3 bases from V and 5 bases from J, the junction contained 6 bases not matched to a gene. CDR3 length equals 15 residues. Germline assignment: CDR1 SGHRS and CDR2 YFSETQ. As regards this clone: As yet, its antigen is unknown.

This sequence joins TRBV5-1 and TRBJ2-1; 9 bases match TRBD1. Source: CD4+ or CD8+ T cells sorted from blood, taken in a trial of the OX40 agonist ivuxolimab. This clonotype originated in an adult with an advanced solid tumor such as melanoma, head and neck, liver or kidney cancer. The DNA for the CDR3 is TGCGCCAGCAGCTCGCGGGACAGGGACGACAATGAGCAGTTCTTC. It codes for CASSSRDRDDNEQFF.